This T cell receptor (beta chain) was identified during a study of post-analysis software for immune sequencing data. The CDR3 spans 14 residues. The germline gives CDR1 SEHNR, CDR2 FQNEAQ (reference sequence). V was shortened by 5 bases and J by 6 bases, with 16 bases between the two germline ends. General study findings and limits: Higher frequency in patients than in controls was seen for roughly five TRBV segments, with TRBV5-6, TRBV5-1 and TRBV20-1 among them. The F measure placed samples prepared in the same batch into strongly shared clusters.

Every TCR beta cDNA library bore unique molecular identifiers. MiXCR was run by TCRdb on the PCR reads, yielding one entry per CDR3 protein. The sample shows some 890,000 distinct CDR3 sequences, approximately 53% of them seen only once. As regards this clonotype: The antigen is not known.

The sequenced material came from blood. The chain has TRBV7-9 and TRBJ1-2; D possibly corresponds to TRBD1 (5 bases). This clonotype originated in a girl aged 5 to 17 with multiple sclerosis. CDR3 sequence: CASSTMGLGDGYTF. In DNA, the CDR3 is TGTGCCAGCAGCACAATGGGCCTGGGGGATGGCTACACCTTC.